Listed below are T cell receptor beta chains from one sample, sequenced in a study of blood T cell repertoires in COVID-19. The repertoire was sequenced with immunoSEQ multiplex PCR; TCRdb's copy has only in-frame clones and lacks some. Of fewer than 350,000 clones listed, around 86% are singletons. The sample consisted of peripheral blood. Receptor source: a woman aged 30 to 39 who had recovered from COVID-19. The CDR3 runs from the conserved cysteine through the conserved F or W. The D gene is left open where the match is weak. Clone size, where shown, is once, few, many, or a class for clones that have expanded.

d_call: TRBD1; cdr3_length: 15; clone_size: NA; j_call: TRBJ1-1; v_call: TRBV2; cdr3_nt: TGTGCCAGCAGTAAGAATACAGGGGGCGGAACTGAAGCTTTCTTT; cdr3_aa: CASSKNTGGGTEAFF
d_call: NA; cdr3_length: 12; clone_size: NA; j_call: TRBJ2-3; v_call: TRBV27; cdr3_nt: TGTGCCAGCCAATCTAGCTTGAATACGCAGTATTTT; cdr3_aa: CASQSSLNTQYF
d_call: TRBD1; cdr3_length: 18; clone_size: NA; j_call: TRBJ1-5; v_call: TRBV27; cdr3_nt: TGTGCCAGCAGCCGCAAGGGGGTGACAGGGGATAGCAATCAGCCCCAGCATTTT; cdr3_aa: CASSRKGVTGDSNQPQHF
d_call: TRBD1; cdr3_length: 14; clone_size: NA; j_call: TRBJ2-7; v_call: TRBV5-4; cdr3_nt: TGTGCCAGCAGCTCCGGACAGGGGTTCTACGAGCAGTACTTC; cdr3_aa: CASSSGQGFYEQYF
d_call: NA; cdr3_length: 14; clone_size: once; j_call: TRBJ1-4; v_call: TRBV6-1; cdr3_nt: TGTGCCAGCAGTGATCCAGGTGTCGGTGAAAAACTGTTTTTT; cdr3_aa: CASSDPGVGEKLFF
d_call: TRBD1; cdr3_length: 16; clone_size: NA; j_call: TRBJ2-5; v_call: TRBV19; cdr3_nt: TGTGCCAGTAGTAGCCCTCGACAGGGGAAAGGGGAGACCCAGTACTTC; cdr3_aa: CASSSPRQGKGETQYF
d_call: TRBD1; cdr3_length: 13; clone_size: NA; j_call: TRBJ2-7; v_call: TRBV10-3; cdr3_nt: TGTGCCATCAGGGACAGGGGAGCGTACGAGCAGTACTTC; cdr3_aa: CAIRDRGAYEQYF
d_call: NA; cdr3_length: 12; clone_size: NA; j_call: TRBJ2-1; v_call: TRBV7-2; cdr3_nt: TGTGCCAGCAGCTTATACGGGTATGAGCAGTTCTTC; cdr3_aa: CASSLYGYEQFF
d_call: NA; cdr3_length: 17; clone_size: NA; j_call: TRBJ2-1; v_call: TRBV19; cdr3_nt: TGTGCCAGTAGTATAGCGGGAGGGCAGAACAGGGGAGGTGAGCAGTTCTTC; cdr3_aa: CASSIAGGQNRGGEQFF
d_call: NA; cdr3_length: 14; clone_size: NA; j_call: TRBJ2-7; v_call: TRBV28; cdr3_nt: TGTGCCAGCAGTTACACGTCGCCCTTATACGAGCAGTACTTC; cdr3_aa: CASSYTSPLYEQYF
d_call: TRBD1; cdr3_length: 15; clone_size: NA; j_call: TRBJ2-7; v_call: TRBV7-2; cdr3_nt: TGTGCCAGCAGCTTATGGACAGGAATGATCTACGAGCAGTACTTC; cdr3_aa: CASSLWTGMIYEQYF
d_call: NA; cdr3_length: 14; clone_size: few; j_call: TRBJ1-2; v_call: TRBV4-1; cdr3_nt: TGCGCCAGCAGCCAAGATTCCCCCGTCTATGGCTACACCTTC; cdr3_aa: CASSQDSPVYGYTF
d_call: TRBD2; cdr3_length: 14; clone_size: NA; j_call: TRBJ2-1; v_call: TRBV6-5; cdr3_nt: TGTGCCAGCAGTTTGGGACTAGCCCCAAATGAGCAGTTCTTC; cdr3_aa: CASSLGLAPNEQFF
d_call: NA; cdr3_length: 13; clone_size: few; j_call: TRBJ1-1; v_call: TRBV18; cdr3_nt: TGTGCCAGCTCACCGGGACAGAACACTGAAGCTTTCTTT; cdr3_aa: CASSPGQNTEAFF
d_call: NA; cdr3_length: 13; clone_size: NA; j_call: TRBJ2-3; v_call: TRBV3-1/TRBV3-2; cdr3_nt: TGTGCCAGCAGCAGGGGACAATCAGATACGCAGTATTTT; cdr3_aa: CASSRGQSDTQYF
d_call: NA; cdr3_length: 18; clone_size: NA; j_call: TRBJ2-7; v_call: TRBV4-1; cdr3_nt: TGCGCCAGCAGCCCAGGGGTCCCATTTAGGGTAGAGGCATACGAGCAGTACTTC; cdr3_aa: CASSPGVPFRVEAYEQYF
d_call: TRBD1; cdr3_length: 12; clone_size: NA; j_call: TRBJ1-4; v_call: TRBV29-1; cdr3_nt: TGCAGCGCGCAGGGGGCTAATGAAAAACTGTTTTTT; cdr3_aa: CSAQGANEKLFF
d_call: NA; cdr3_length: 12; clone_size: NA; j_call: TRBJ2-7; v_call: TRBV7-2; cdr3_nt: TGTGCCAGTGCGACGGAGACCTACGAGCAGTACTTC; cdr3_aa: CASATETYEQYF
d_call: TRBD1; cdr3_length: 14; clone_size: NA; j_call: TRBJ1-2; v_call: TRBV30; cdr3_nt: TGTGCCTGGAGTGTGCCGGGACAGGACTATGGCTACACCTTC; cdr3_aa: CAWSVPGQDYGYTF
d_call: NA; cdr3_length: 15; clone_size: NA; j_call: TRBJ1-4; v_call: TRBV6-1; cdr3_nt: TGTGCCAGCAGTGAAGGGGGGGGGATATATGAAAAACTGTTTTTT; cdr3_aa: CASSEGGGIYEKLFF
d_call: TRBD2; cdr3_length: 16; clone_size: NA; j_call: TRBJ2-3; v_call: TRBV9; cdr3_nt: TGTGCCAGCAGCCCGGGACTAGCGGGGGGTACAGATACGCAGTATTTT; cdr3_aa: CASSPGLAGGTDTQYF
d_call: TRBD1; cdr3_length: 17; clone_size: NA; j_call: TRBJ2-5; v_call: TRBV10-1; cdr3_nt: TGCGCCAGCAGTGGACTACCGAGGGACAGGTACCAAGAGACCCAGTACTTC; cdr3_aa: CASSGLPRDRYQETQYF
d_call: NA; cdr3_length: 11; clone_size: NA; j_call: TRBJ2-7; v_call: TRBV29-1; cdr3_nt: TGCAGCGCCGGGGACATCTACGAGCAGTACTTC; cdr3_aa: CSAGDIYEQYF
d_call: TRBD2; cdr3_length: 15; clone_size: NA; j_call: TRBJ2-1; v_call: TRBV27; cdr3_nt: TGTGCCAGCAGTTTAGAAATAGCGGGGGGGCTGGAGCAGTTCTTC; cdr3_aa: CASSLEIAGGLEQFF
d_call: NA; cdr3_length: 13; clone_size: NA; j_call: TRBJ2-3; v_call: TRBV6-5; cdr3_nt: TGTGCCAGCAGTTACCAGTTCGCAGATACGCAGTATTTT; cdr3_aa: CASSYQFADTQYF
d_call: TRBD1; cdr3_length: 15; clone_size: NA; j_call: TRBJ2-7; v_call: TRBV27; cdr3_nt: TGTGCCAGCGGAAGATCGACAGGGTTCCCCTACGAGCAGTACTTC; cdr3_aa: CASGRSTGFPYEQYF
d_call: TRBD1; cdr3_length: 14; clone_size: few; j_call: TRBJ2-5; v_call: TRBV27; cdr3_nt: TGTGCCAGCTCCGACAGGGGGCATAGGGAGACCCAGTACTTC; cdr3_aa: CASSDRGHRETQYF
d_call: TRBD1; cdr3_length: 14; clone_size: NA; j_call: TRBJ1-1; v_call: TRBV5-1; cdr3_nt: TGCGCCAGCAGCTCTAGGGGGCCCCACACTGAAGCTTTCTTT; cdr3_aa: CASSSRGPHTEAFF
d_call: NA; cdr3_length: 14; clone_size: NA; j_call: TRBJ1-4; v_call: TRBV3-1/TRBV3-2; cdr3_nt: TGTGCCAGCAGCCAAGTTATCAGGGTTGAAAAACTGTTTTTT; cdr3_aa: CASSQVIRVEKLFF